The 8 T cell receptor beta chains below come from one sample, sequenced in a study of cytomegalovirus exposure and HLA in healthy donors. The PCR ran on 60 Vbeta and 13 Jbeta primers. The table came from immunoSEQ multiplex PCR; TCRdb's copy has only in-frame clones and leaves some out. The data contain fewer than 250,000 clones, around 79% of them singletons. The sample taken for sequencing was PBMCs. The source is a girl aged 2-9 years in good health and CMV-seronegative.

The J gene is TRBJ1-2, the V gene TRBV7-2; D might be TRBD1 (5 bases). Germline CDR1 and CDR2: SGHTA and FQGNSA. The V and J ends lost 3 bases and 4 bases respectively, with 18 bases between them. This CDR3 spans 16 amino acids. CDR3 in amino acids: CASSFTSGTATYGYTF. CDR3 DNA sequence: TGTGCCAGCAGCTTTACTAGCGGGACGGCGACCTATGGCTACACCTTC.

This chain uses TRBV27 with TRBJ2-2, with D unclear. Germline CDR1 MNHEY, CDR2 SMNVEV (reference sequence). This CDR3 is built from 14 residues. With 6 bases removed from V and 3 bases from J, the gap between germline ends came to 11 bases. CDR3 region: CASRSFVDTGELFF. The CDR3 DNA reads as TGTGCCAGCAGATCGTTCGTTGACACCGGGGAGCTGTTTTTT.

The CDR3 bases are TGTGCCACCAGTCTTTTAGCGGGTGGGGATGAGCAGTTCTTC. It is translated as CATSLLAGGDEQFF. This chain uses TRBV15 with TRBJ2-1; TRBD2 matches 7 bases. CDR1 is LNHNV and CDR2 is YYDKDF in the germline V gene (reference sequence). There are 14 residues in the CDR3. The V gene end was trimmed by 6 bases and the J gene end by 8 bases; junction bases not matched to a gene: 10.

Written as DNA, the CDR3 is TGTGCAAGTCGCCAAGGGGGACAGCCTAAAGAGACCCAGTACTTC. The encoded protein is CASRQGGQPKETQYF. The V and J genes are TRBV12-2 and TRBJ2-5; TRBD1, the table's D call, was not compared with the DNA. TRBV12-2 is an annotated pseudogene. This CDR3 comprises 15 residues.

The chain employs TRBV4-2 and TRBJ1-3; D is undetermined. Germline CDR1 is LGHNA and CDR2 is YNFKEQ. This CDR3 has 14 amino acids. Between the trimmed V and J ends, which lost 1 base and 3 bases, there was a span of 7 bases. CDR3 protein: CASSQGGDGNTIYF. The CDR3 DNA reads as TGTGCCAGCAGCCAAGGGGGAGATGGAAACACCATATATTTT.

This chain links TRBV7-9 with TRBJ2-7; D may be TRBD1 (5 bases). V lost 0 bases to trimming and J lost 5 bases, with 11 bases between them. Germline CDR1 and CDR2: SEHNR and FQNEAQ (reference sequence). The CDR3 totals 14 residues. CDR3 amino acids: CASSLATGRDEQYF. CDR3 nucleotides: TGTGCCAGCAGCTTAGCCACAGGCCGGGACGAGCAGTACTTC. The entire variable domain, with the rest obtained from reference TRBV7-9 and TRBJ2-7, is as follows: DTGVSQNPRHKITKRGQNVTFRCDPISEHNRLYWYRQTLGQGPEFLTYFQNEAQLEKSRLLSDRFSAERPKGSFSTLEIQRTEQGDSAMYLCASSLATGRDEQYFGPGTRLTVT.

The V gene is TRBV19, the J gene TRBJ1-5; weak D call: TRBD1 (5 bases). Trimming took off 3 bases at V and 0 bases at J, with 15 bases between the two ends. The germline gives CDR1 LNHDA, CDR2 SQIVND (reference sequence). The CDR3 length is 17 residues. CDR3 region: CASSIAGFIISNQPQHF. CDR3 nucleotide sequence: TGTGCCAGTAGTATTGCAGGGTTCATCATTAGCAATCAGCCCCAGCATTTT. The full variable domain, completed using reference TRBV19 and TRBJ1-5, is DGGITQSPKYLFRKEGQNVTLSCEQNLNHDAMYWYRQDPGQGLRLIYYSQIVNDFQKGDIAEGYSVSREKKESFPLTVTSAQKNPTAFYLCASSIAGFIISNQPQHFGDGTRLSIL.

This chain's CDR3 is CASSPSGQGVWEQYF. CDR3 in DNA: TGTGCCAGCAGCCCGTCGGGACAGGGGGTGTGGGAGCAGTACTTC. The chain links TRBV7-6 to TRBJ2-7, with 11 bases aligning to TRBD1. The CDR3 totals 15 residues. J was trimmed by 7 bases and V by 5 bases; bases with no gene match: 10. CDR1 is SGHVS and CDR2 is FNYEAQ in the germline V gene.